The 10 T cell receptor beta chains listed next were all sequenced from one sample in a study. TCRdb independently ran MiXCR on the 5' RACE reads; one entry per CDR3 protein. The sample lists over 50,000 distinct CDR3 sequences; approximately 25% were seen once. Sequenced sample: tumor-infiltrating naive CD4+ T cells sorted from the breast tumor. As to subset: naive CD4+ T cells, CD4+CD45RA+CD25-. Receptor source: a female donor with breast cancer.

This clonotype was counted a few times. The chain couples TRBV7-8 to TRBJ2-7; no firm D call. V was shortened by 1 base and J by 3 bases, with 7 bases between the two germline ends. The CDR3 spans 13 residues. Germline V gene lookup returns CDR1 SGHVS and CDR2 FQNEAQ. In DNA form, the CDR3 reads TGTGCCAGCAGCTTAGAACGCCGCTACGAGCAGTACTTC. It encodes CASSLERRYEQYF.

V usage is TRBV11-3 and J usage is TRBJ2-6; no definite D call. The CDR3 spans 13 residues. The V and J ends lost 5 bases and 2 bases respectively, with 4 bases between them. From germline, CDR1 is SGHNT and CDR2 YENEEA. CDR3 sequence reads: CASSLTGANVLTF. For the CDR3, the DNA is TGTGCCAGCAGCCTCACTGGGGCCAACGTCCTGACTTTC.

As concerns this clonotype: The germline gene is not matched at one end of the junction; a read error may be the cause. The chain couples TRBV11-1 to TRBJ1-5; D is unclear. The CDR3 totals 13 residues. In germline, CDR1 is SGHAT, CDR2 FQDESV (reference sequence). CDR3 sequence (DNA): TGTTCCAGCAGCCAAAGTCTTGATCAGCCCCAGCATTTT. This gives the protein CSSSQSLDQPQHF.

The chain combines TRBV9 with TRBJ1-1; TRBD1 matches 7 bases. The V and J ends lost 7 bases and 0 bases, in that order; junction bases with no gene match: 6. This CDR3 is 14 amino acids long. Germline CDR1 SGDLS, CDR2 YYNGEE. The CDR3 DNA sequence: TGTGCCAGCGCCCCGGGACAGATGAACACTGAAGCTTTCTTT. This gives the protein CASAPGQMNTEAFF. The variable domain in full, completed from reference TRBV9 and TRBJ1-1, reads DSGVTQTPKHLITATGQRVTLRCSPRSGDLSVYWYQQSLDQGLQFLIQYYNGEERAKGNILERFSAQQFPDLHSELNLSSLELGDSALYFCASAPGQMNTEAFFGQGTRLTVV.

This clonotype was seen at least ten times. This rearrangement joins TRBV6-5 to TRBJ1-1; weak D call: TRBD1 (5 bases). V was pared by 7 bases and J by 1 base, with 13 bases between. Per the germline V gene, CDR1 is MNHEY and CDR2 is SVGAGI. The CDR3 runs to 14 residues. The chain's CDR3 is CASILRRGNTEAFF. The CDR3 nucleotides are TGTGCCAGCATCTTACGAAGGGGGAACACTGAAGCTTTCTTT.

V usage is TRBV7-8 and J usage is TRBJ1-5; the D gene is possibly TRBD1 (6 bases). V lost 5 bases, J lost 3 bases, and 11 bases lay in between. Germline CDR1 SGHVS, CDR2 FQNEAQ. The CDR3 is made up of 14 amino acids. For the CDR3, the DNA is TGTGCCAGCAGCCCCACAGGGACCAATCAGCCCCAGCATTTT. This encodes CASSPTGTNQPQHF. The entire variable domain, with the rest obtained from reference TRBV7-8 and TRBJ1-5, is as follows: GAGVSQSPRYKVAKRGQDVALRCDPISGHVSLFWYQQALGQGPEFLTYFQNEAQLDKSGLPSDRFFAERPEGSVSTLKIQRTQQEDSAVYLCASSPTGTNQPQHFGDGTRLSIL.

This clonotype was seen only a few times. The J gene is TRBJ2-7, the V gene TRBV5-1; 9 positions match TRBD1. V lost 4 bases, J lost 3 bases, and 8 bases stayed unmatched. The CDR3 spans 15 residues. Germline CDR1 SGHRS, CDR2 YFSETQ. CDR3 region: CASSNADRGNYEQYF. For the CDR3, the DNA is TGCGCCAGCAGCAACGCGGACAGGGGAAACTACGAGCAGTACTTC. Looking up the rest from reference TRBV5-1 and TRBJ2-7 gives the full variable domain: KAGVTQTPRYLIKTRGQQVTLSCSPISGHRSVSWYQQTPGQGLQFLFEYFSETQRNKGNFPGRFSGRQFSNSRSEMNVSTLELGDSALYLCASSNADRGNYEQYFGPGTRLTVT.

This clonotype has more than one count but fewer than ten. J is TRBJ1-3 and V is TRBV29-1; D not certain. CDR1 is SQVTM, CDR2 ANQGSEA, per germline. Trimming stripped 5 bases from V and 4 bases from J, with 12 bases between. This CDR3 region has 13 residues. This chain's CDR3 is CSVQPNTGNTIYF. CDR3 nucleotides: TGCAGCGTTCAGCCTAATACAGGAAACACCATATATTTT.

The V and J genes are TRBV29-1 and TRBJ2-7, with D maybe TRBD2 (6 bases). V shed 7 bases and J shed 9 bases, with 19 bases lying between them. The CDR3 loop spans 12 amino acids. CDR1 and CDR2 from the germline V gene are SQVTM and ANQGSEA. This CDR3 is CSGRDSLLRQYF. The CDR3 DNA sequence: TGCAGCGGGCGGGACTCCCTGTTAAGGCAGTACTTC.

This clonotype was found a few times. This rearrangement joins TRBV9 to TRBJ2-3, with 12 nucleotides matching TRBD2. Trimming took 0 bases from V and 5 from J; bases not matched to a gene: 4. CDR3 size: 16 residues. From germline, CDR1 is SGDLS and CDR2 YYNGEE. CDR3 sequence: CASSVDLAGGQDTQYF. The DNA for the CDR3 is TGTGCCAGCAGCGTAGATCTAGCGGGGGGGCAAGATACGCAGTATTTT.